This T cell receptor (beta chain) was found in a study of T cells in Graves' hyperthyroidism and ophthalmopathy. Those with hyperthyroidism were 18 to 65 years old, newly diagnosed, and ill for under 2 months. Overall study results and limits: Among clonotypes expanded in thyroid above 0.001, most were also found in blood. Stable hyperthyroidism was told apart from ophthalmopathy by a model built on 13 V-J features.

This clonotype was detected ten times or more. What it binds is unknown. RNA transcripts were the template for amplifying TCR beta CDR3 regions. The study used the HTBI primer set for a first-round RT-PCR of the TCR CDR3. Via MiXCR, TCRdb re-called the multiplex PCR reads, giving one row per CDR3 protein. The sample lists approximately 630,000 distinct CDR3 sequences; roughly 16% were seen once. The sequenced material came from blood. The TCR originated in a woman aged 25 to 39 with Graves' hyperthyroidism.

CDR3 sequence reads: CASSSPGYTGQPQHF. DNA for the CDR3: TGTGCCAGCAGTTCCCCAGGGTACACGGGGCAGCCCCAGCATTTT. The chain couples TRBV28 to TRBJ1-5; D is possibly TRBD1 (5 bases). Per the germline V gene, CDR1 is MDHEN and CDR2 is SYDVKM. This CDR3 comprises 15 residues. V lost 4 bases to trimming and J lost 7 bases, with 17 bases between them.